This TCR beta chain is from a study of T cell changes during pregnancy in multiple sclerosis. The CDR3 loop spans 16 amino acids. Per the germline V gene, CDR1 is LNHDA and CDR2 is SQIVND (reference sequence). V lost 3 bases, J lost 6 bases, and 7 bases stayed unmatched. Method: immunoSEQ multiplex PCR; TCRdb's copy keeps in-frame clones and lacks some. Of more than 65,000 clones detected, around 90% appear once; the ten largest clones hold 0.4% to 0.45%. This TCR was sampled from a female donor with multiple sclerosis, enrolled in a pregnancy study. The chain uses TRBV19 and TRBJ1-6; 8 bases align to TRBD1. The sample in question was CD4+ T cells from peripheral blood mononuclear cells, obtained before pregnancy. The CDR3 DNA follows: TGTGCCAGTAGTATCCTCGGCGGACAGGGTAATTCACCCCTCCACTTT. This sequence encodes CASSILGGQGNSPLHF. The full variable domain, its missing parts supplied by reference TRBV19 and TRBJ1-6, is DGGITQSPKYLFRKEGQNVTLSCEQNLNHDAMYWYRQDPGQGLRLIYYSQIVNDFQKGDIAEGYSVSREKKESFPLTVTSAQKNPTAFYLCASSILGGQGNSPLHFGNGTRLTVT.